Presented here are 28 T cell receptor beta chains from one specimen sequenced in a study of T cell responses to AZD1222 COVID-19 vaccine. The assay was immunoSEQ multiplex PCR, and TCRdb's table has in-frame clones only and misses some. The sample yields roughly 180,000 clones, about nine tenths seen once. Source: peripheral blood, taken 28 days after the second AZD1222 dose. The receptors were gathered from an adult who received the AZD1222 COVID-19 vaccine.

V is TRBV19 and J is TRBJ1-1; possibly TRBD1 for D (6 bases). Trimming removed 5 bases from V and 4 bases from J, with 14 bases in between. CDR3 length: 14 residues. The germline V gene has CDR1 LNHDA and CDR2 SQIVND (reference sequence). The CDR3 nucleotides read TGTGCCAGTAGTGCCAGGGGATATGGCACTGAAGCTTTCTTT. Its translation is CASSARGYGTEAFF.

The chain employs TRBV15 and TRBJ1-6; D perhaps matches TRBD1 (6 bases). Germline V gene data show CDR1 as LNHNV and CDR2 as YYDKDF (reference sequence). The CDR3 is made up of 15 amino acids. Between the trimmed V and J ends, which lost 5 bases and 7 bases, there was a span of 15 bases. The CDR3 bases are TGTGCCACCAGCCTCCCGGGGGCAGGGAATTCACCCCTCCACTTT. Its translation is CATSLPGAGNSPLHF.

The CDR3, as DNA: TGTGCCAGCTCACCTAATACCGGGACAGTAACTAATGAAAAACTGTTTTTT. Protein: CASSPNTGTVTNEKLFF. The chain combines TRBV18 with TRBJ1-4, with 7 nucleotides matching TRBD1. Germline trimming cut 3 bases from V and 1 base from J; bases unmatched to any gene: 8. Germline-derived CDR1 and CDR2 are KGHSH and LQKENI. The CDR3 covers 17 residues.

The chain links TRBV11-3 to TRBJ2-1, with 7 bases matching TRBD2. The CDR3 runs 16 residues. Germline V gene data show CDR1 as SGHNT and CDR2 as YENEEA. V gave up 5 bases and J gave up 0 bases; unmatched junction bases: 7. CDR3 region: CASSPGGSHSYNEQFF. The CDR3 bases are TGTGCCAGCAGCCCCGGGGGGTCCCACTCCTACAATGAGCAGTTCTTC.

The chain joins TRBV6-5 to TRBJ1-3; possible D gene TRBD1, 6 bases. Germline V gene sequence: CDR1 MNHEY, CDR2 SVGAGI. The CDR3 has 14 residues. Trimming removed 10 bases at V and 4 bases at J, with 17 bases between. The CDR3 DNA reads as TGTGCCACCTTTACAGGGTGGGTGGGAAACACCATATATTTT. Its protein product is CATFTGWVGNTIYF.

The J gene is TRBJ2-2, the V gene TRBV4-1, with D maybe TRBD2 (7 bases). Trimming pared 3 bases from V and 5 bases from J, leaving 16 bases between. The CDR3 has 16 residues. CDR1 is MGHRA and CDR2 is YSYEKL in the germline V gene. Here the CDR3 DNA reads TGCGCCAGCAGCCAGGCGACACAGGGAGGGACCGGGGAGCTGTTTTTT. It is translated as CASSQATQGGTGELFF.

The V call is TRBV18, the J call TRBJ1-5, with TRBD1 matching 7 bases. After removal of 3 bases from V and 6 bases from J, the junction contained 8 bases not matched to a gene. The CDR3 is 15 residues long. Germline V CDR1 and CDR2: KGHSH, LQKENI. The CDR3 loop reads CASSPLGDSRQPQHF. For the CDR3, the DNA is TGTGCCAGCTCACCCCTCGGGGACAGTCGTCAGCCCCAGCATTTT.

Concerning this clone: Other DNA sequences of this sample code for an identical CDR3. The CDR3 region is CASSLSVNTEAFF. CDR3 bases: TGTGCCAGCAGCCTATCGGTGAACACTGAAGCTTTCTTT. The genes are TRBV7-3 and TRBJ1-1; D is undetermined. Germline V lookup: CDR1 SGHTA, CDR2 FQGTGA. CDR3 length: 13 residues. Trimming pared 5 bases from V and 0 bases from J, leaving 7 bases between.

The rearrangement joins TRBV4-1 to TRBJ1-1; 8 nucleotides align to TRBD1. This CDR3 comprises 14 residues. Germline loops: CDR1 MGHRA, CDR2 YSYEKL. With V trimmed by 4 bases and J by 5 bases, 6 bases remained unmatched. CDR3 region: CASSLDRGDTEAFF. The CDR3 coding sequence is TGCGCCAGCAGCCTCGACAGGGGAGATACTGAAGCTTTCTTT.

The CDR3 DNA follows: TGTGCCAGCAGCTCAGAGGTTGCTAGCCGCGGGGAGCAGTACTTC. Translation gives CASSSEVASRGEQYF. The chain joins TRBV3-1 (or the pseudogene TRBV3-2) to TRBJ2-7; tentatively, D is TRBD2 (5 bases). Germline V gene data show CDR1 as LGHDT and CDR2 as YNNKEL (reference sequence). The CDR3 loop spans 15 amino acids. V shed 5 bases and J shed 7 bases, with 21 bases lying between them.

Comments on this clone: The junction does not match germline at one end; this may be a read error. The J gene is TRBJ2-1, the V gene TRBV7-7, with a possible D match to TRBD1 (5 bases). The CDR3 is made up of 13 amino acids. The germline gives CDR1 SSHAT, CDR2 FNYEAQ (reference sequence). The CDR3 coding sequence is TGTGCTAGCAGCTTAGCTCAGGGATGGGAGCAGTTCTTC. It codes for CASSLAQGWEQFF.

V is TRBV10-3 and J is TRBJ2-1; D call uncertain. The CDR3 is 12 amino acids. Trimming took 2 bases from V and 7 from J, leaving 6 bases between them. Germline V gene lookup returns CDR1 ENHRY and CDR2 SYGVKD. CDR3 coding DNA: TGTGCCATCAGTGAGCGGACGAATGAGCAGTTCTTC. Its protein product is CAISERTNEQFF.

The genes are TRBV4-1 and TRBJ2-3, with TRBD2 matching 11 bases. Germline lookup yields CDR1 MGHRA and CDR2 YSYEKL. With 4 bases clipped from V and 7 bases from J, the junction kept 7 bases outside the gene matches. This CDR3 contains 15 residues. CDR3 nucleotide sequence: TGCGCCAGCAGCCTAGAGACTAGCGGGGTAAATACGCAGTATTTT. Amino acid sequence: CASSLETSGVNTQYF.

The table lists this clone with a count of one. CDR3 sequence reads: CAWSVGNTEAFF. The CDR3 coding sequence is TGTGCCTGGAGTGTAGGGAACACTGAAGCTTTCTTT. V gene TRBV30 combines with J gene TRBJ1-1, with D unresolved. CDR3 length equals 12 residues. The germline V gene has CDR1 GTSNPN and CDR2 SVGIG (reference sequence). V was pared by 0 bases and J by 1 base, with 3 bases between.

The chain uses TRBV18 and TRBJ1-3, with D possibly matching TRBD1 (6 bases). The length of the CDR3 is 15 residues. Per the germline V gene, CDR1 is KGHSH and CDR2 is LQKENI. V lost 6 bases to trimming and J lost 0 bases, with 12 bases between them. CDR3 residues: CASSQDRSSGNTIYF. The CDR3 nucleotides are TGTGCCAGCTCGCAGGACAGAAGCTCTGGAAACACCATATATTTT.

CDR3: CASSIWGQGKETQYF. In DNA, the CDR3 is TGTGCCAGTAGTATTTGGGGACAGGGAAAAGAGACCCAGTACTTC. The chain combines TRBV19 with TRBJ2-5, with 9 bases that match TRBD1. The CDR3 is made up of 15 amino acids. CDR1 is LNHDA and CDR2 is SQIVND in the germline V gene (reference sequence). V shed 3 bases, J shed 3 bases, and the junction held 5 bases outside the gene matches.

V and J are TRBV6-5 and TRBJ2-7, with 10 bases that match TRBD1. Germline CDR1 reads MNHEY; CDR2 reads SVGAGI. This CDR3 spans 15 amino acids. The trim removed 4 bases at V and 4 bases at J, leaving 7 bases unmatched. CDR3 loop: CASSFLGQGRYEQYF. In nucleotides, the CDR3 is TGTGCCAGCAGTTTCTTGGGACAGGGGAGATACGAGCAGTACTTC.

The V gene is TRBV2, the J gene TRBJ2-7; the match to TRBD2 covers 7 bases. Germline CDR1 SNHLY, CDR2 FYNNEI. V was clipped by 1 base and J by 4 bases; unmatched bases: 7. CDR3 length: 15 residues. The CDR3 DNA reads as TGTGCCAGCAGTGAAGGGTCACCCGGGAGGTACGAGCAGTACTTC. It encodes CASSEGSPGRYEQYF.

The chain uses TRBV20-1 and TRBJ1-2; weak D call: TRBD1 (5 bases). Between the trimmed V and J ends, which lost 5 bases and 2 bases, there was a span of 6 bases. The V gene's germline CDR1 is DFQATT and CDR2 SNEGSKA (reference sequence). This CDR3 contains 11 residues. The CDR3 spells CSAPGNYGYTF. CDR3 nucleotide sequence: TGCAGTGCTCCAGGGAACTATGGCTACACCTTC.

This clone was recorded only once. This chain links TRBV4-2 with TRBJ1-5, with a weak D call TRBD1 (6 bases). This CDR3 is 14 amino acids long. Germline V gene sequence: CDR1 LGHNA, CDR2 YNFKEQ. The V and J ends lost 1 base and 9 bases respectively, with 13 bases between them. DNA for the CDR3: TGTGCCAGCAGCCAAGCGGGACAACTACCGCCCCAGCATTTT. Encoded protein: CASSQAGQLPPQHF.

This clone was detected a few times. The chain carries TRBV7-2 and TRBJ2-7; 12 positions agree with TRBD2. After removal of 1 base from V and 3 bases from J, the junction contained 10 bases not matched to a gene. Germline V gene data show CDR1 as SGHTA and CDR2 as FQGNSA. The length of the CDR3 is 18 residues. The CDR3 is CASSLEGVLAGGFYEQYF. DNA for the CDR3: TGTGCCAGCAGCTTAGAGGGGGTACTAGCGGGAGGTTTCTACGAGCAGTACTTC.

The CDR3 bases are TGTGCCAGAAGCCCCGAGACTAGCGGGAGAATGGCCACCGGGGAGCTGTTTTTT. This gives the protein CARSPETSGRMATGELFF. The genes are TRBV5-3 and TRBJ2-2; TRBD2 matches at 12 bases. TRBV5-3 is given ORF status, its function remaining uncertain. This CDR3 region has 18 residues. The J segment lost 4 bases and the V segment lost 4 bases, leaving 11 bases of the junction unmatched.

The chain is built from TRBV10-3 and TRBJ1-6; TRBD1 matches 9 bases. Trimming at V came to 10 bases and at J to 4 bases, leaving 5 bases not matched to a gene. This CDR3 region has 14 residues. The V gene's germline CDR1 is ENHRY and CDR2 SYGVKD. CDR3 DNA: TGTGCCACCGGACAGGGGACTTATAATTCACCCCTCCACTTT. Amino acids: CATGQGTYNSPLHF.

CDR3 sequence (DNA): TGTGCCAGCAGTTTCACAGGTGGGGGGGGTGAAAAACTGTTTTTT. This gives the protein CASSFTGGGGEKLFF. The gene calls are TRBV28 and TRBJ1-4, with D possibly matching TRBD1 (5 bases). Trimming removed 3 bases at V and 7 bases at J, with 15 bases between. The germline V gene has CDR1 MDHEN and CDR2 SYDVKM. CDR3 size: 15 residues. The whole variable domain, remainder taken from reference TRBV28 and TRBJ1-4, is DVKVTQSSRYLVKRTGEKVFLECVQDMDHENMFWYRQDPGLGLRLIYFSYDVKMKEKGDIPEGYSVSREKKERFSLILESASTNQTSMYLCASSFTGGGGEKLFFGSGTQLSVL.

The chain is built from TRBV25-1 and TRBJ1-2, with D tentatively TRBD1 (6 bases). The CDR3 is 14 amino acids. V lost 5 bases and J 8 bases, leaving 18 bases between the germline ends. From germline, CDR1 is MGHDK and CDR2 SYGVNS. CDR3 DNA: TGTGCCAGCAGTCCCAGTAGGGGGAAGGACGGCTACACCTTC. Its translation is CASSPSRGKDGYTF.

This chain links TRBV12-3 or TRBV12-4 with TRBJ1-5; D gene ambiguous. CDR3 length: 13 residues. Trimming cost V 5 bases and J 6 bases, with 11 bases left between them. The CDR3, as DNA: TGTGCCAGCAGTCGCGTGAATCGTCAGCCCCAGCATTTT. Protein: CASSRVNRQPQHF.

V gene TRBV5-6 combines with J gene TRBJ1-6; 7 bases are shared with TRBD1. The V gene's germline CDR1 is SGHDT and CDR2 YYEEEE. V trimming: 4 bases; J trimming: 4 bases; junction bases outside the gene matches: 2. This CDR3 contains 14 residues. The CDR3 DNA reads as TGTGCCAGCAGCCGGGACAGTTATAATTCACCCCTCCACTTT. Translating it yields CASSRDSYNSPLHF.

This sequence joins TRBV28 and TRBJ1-5; D gene uncertain. The germline V and J ends were trimmed by 3 bases and 5 bases, with 14 bases remaining between them. CDR3 size: 15 residues. Germline CDR1 reads MDHEN; CDR2 reads SYDVKM. CDR3 DNA: TGTGCCAGCAGTTTCCATACGACGAGGGATCAGCCCCAGCATTTT. It is translated as CASSFHTTRDQPQHF.